A single sample is the source of the 20 T cell receptor beta chains below, sequenced in a study of blood T cell repertoires in COVID-19. This table comes from immunoSEQ multiplex PCR, and its TCRdb copy is limited to in-frame clones, with some not included. Of some 93,000 clones listed, over 75% are singletons. The specimen was peripheral blood. Receptors originate from a man in his sixties with acute or convalescent COVID-19.

The chain employs TRBV19 and TRBJ1-5, with D tentatively TRBD1 (6 bases). V lost 6 bases, J lost 2 bases, and 14 bases lay in between. This CDR3 contains 15 residues. Germline CDR1 and CDR2: LNHDA and SQIVND (reference sequence). In DNA form, the CDR3 reads TGTGCCAGTAGCACAGGGATATGGGGCAATCAGCCCCAGCATTTT. It specifies CASSTGIWGNQPQHF.

This chain joins TRBV20-1 and TRBJ2-3; TRBD2 is a possible D gene (5 bases). Germline V gene sequence: CDR1 DFQATT, CDR2 SNEGSKA (reference sequence). V was shortened by 3 bases and J by 4 bases, with 14 bases between the two germline ends. This CDR3 has 14 amino acids. The CDR3 protein is CSASSIAGADTQYF. The CDR3 region has the DNA TGCAGTGCTAGTTCAATTGCGGGCGCAGATACGCAGTATTTT.

This clone turned up a few times. The chain joins TRBV6-6 to TRBJ1-1, with TRBD1 matching 7 bases. Per germline, CDR1 MNHNY and CDR2 SVGAGI (reference sequence). The CDR3 length is 16 residues. V trimming: 6 bases; J trimming: 4 bases; junction bases outside the gene matches: 14. DNA for the CDR3: TGTGCCAGCAGAACAAGACAGGGCCTTACACCCACTGAAGCTTTCTTT. This gives the protein CASRTRQGLTPTEAFF.

The chain uses TRBV27 and TRBJ2-3, with TRBD2 matching over 11 bases. Germline V gene sequence: CDR1 MNHEY, CDR2 SMNVEV (reference sequence). The V gene end was trimmed by 4 bases and the J gene end by 5 bases; junction bases not matched to a gene: 5. The CDR3 totals 15 residues. The CDR3 spells CASSSLAGERDTQYF. In nucleotides, the CDR3 is TGTGCCAGCAGTTCACTAGCGGGAGAAAGAGATACGCAGTATTTT.

This chain links TRBV7-9 with TRBJ1-5; D remains ambiguous. Germline V lookup: CDR1 SEHNR, CDR2 FQNEAQ (reference sequence). This CDR3 is built from 14 residues. V lost 2 bases and J 1 base, leaving 6 bases between the germline ends. The CDR3 nucleotides read TGTGCCAGCAGCTTAACGGGGAGCAATCAGCCCCAGCATTTT. Amino acids: CASSLTGSNQPQHF.

CDR3 coding DNA: TGCGCCAGCAGCGAGGGACAGGGGCGTCTTGGCTACACCTTC. As protein: CASSEGQGRLGYTF. The genes are TRBV5-1 and TRBJ1-2, with 10 bases matching TRBD1. This CDR3 region has 14 residues. Germline trimming cut 4 bases from V and 7 bases from J; bases unmatched to any gene: 7. Looked up from germline, CDR1 is SGHRS and CDR2 is YFSETQ.

The chain couples TRBV21-1 to TRBJ2-1; the table's TRBD2 call for D was not verified on the DNA. TRBV21-1 is a pseudogene segment. The CDR3 loop spans 10 amino acids. The CDR3 DNA is TGTGCCAGCACGAGGAATGAGCAGTTCTTC. As protein: CASTRNEQFF.

CDR3 in amino acids: CASQTQGEVSGYTF. The DNA for the CDR3 is TGTGCCAGCCAAACACAGGGGGAGGTCAGTGGCTACACCTTC. The gene calls are TRBV28 and TRBJ1-2; 8 positions agree with TRBD1. This CDR3 comprises 14 residues. With 8 bases clipped from V and 7 bases from J, the junction kept 12 bases outside the gene matches. From germline, CDR1 is MDHEN and CDR2 SYDVKM.

The chain joins TRBV27 to TRBJ2-7; 10 nucleotides line up with TRBD1. Germline-derived CDR1 and CDR2 are MNHEY and SMNVEV (reference sequence). V shed 4 bases and J 3 bases; nucleotides not matched to a gene: 3. The CDR3 covers 14 residues. CDR3 sequence: CASSYRDRGYEQYF. The CDR3 nucleotides are TGTGCCAGCAGTTACCGGGACAGGGGCTACGAGCAGTACTTC.

The V call is TRBV5-1, the J call TRBJ1-1; TRBD1 matches 9 bases. V lost 6 bases, J lost 6 bases, and 12 bases stayed unmatched. CDR1 SGHRS and CDR2 YFSETQ come from the germline V gene. The CDR3 runs to 15 residues. The CDR3 DNA sequence: TGCGCCAGCACCCCTCCGGGACAGGGAACCTCTGAAGCTTTCTTT. Protein sequence: CASTPPGQGTSEAFF. Full variable domain (remainder filled in from reference TRBV5-1 and TRBJ1-1): KAGVTQTPRYLIKTRGQQVTLSCSPISGHRSVSWYQQTPGQGLQFLFEYFSETQRNKGNFPGRFSGRQFSNSRSEMNVSTLELGDSALYLCASTPPGQGTSEAFFGQGTRLTVV.

The chain has TRBV7-6 and TRBJ2-7, with 7 bases identical to TRBD1. The J segment lost 7 bases and the V segment lost 0 bases, leaving 6 bases of the junction unmatched. The CDR3 sequence is 14 residues long. Germline CDR1 reads SGHVS; CDR2 reads FNYEAQ. In DNA form, the CDR3 reads TGTGCCAGCAGCTTAGCCAGACAGGGCAGGGAGCAGTACTTC. Amino acid sequence: CASSLARQGREQYF.

This clone occurred once. The J gene is TRBJ2-3, the V gene TRBV19, with a weak D call TRBD2 (6 bases). Trimming took off 11 bases at V and 3 bases at J, with 12 bases between the two ends. CDR3 length equals 12 residues. Germline V gene lookup returns CDR1 LNHDA and CDR2 SQIVND (reference sequence). CDR3 residues: CAASGRTDTQYF. CDR3 nucleotide sequence: TGTGCCGCTTCGGGGAGGACAGATACGCAGTATTTT.

The gene calls are TRBV7-9 and TRBJ1-5; 8 positions match TRBD1. The CDR3 has 16 amino acids. Germline lookup yields CDR1 SEHNR and CDR2 FQNEAQ (reference sequence). V was clipped by 1 base and J by 6 bases; unmatched bases: 8. CDR3 loop: CASSLGAGGEGQPQHF. The DNA of the CDR3 is TGTGCCAGCAGCTTAGGGGCAGGGGGCGAAGGTCAGCCCCAGCATTTT.

The CDR3 spells CASSQDNGVDTQYF. In nucleotides, the CDR3 is TGCGCCAGCAGCCAAGATAACGGGGTGGATACGCAGTATTTT. This sequence joins TRBV4-3 and TRBJ2-3; tentative D call: TRBD2 (5 bases). The V gene lost 0 bases and the J gene lost 6 bases, with 10 bases spanning the gap. Germline V gene sequence: CDR1 LGHNA, CDR2 YSLEER. This CDR3 region has 14 residues.

The rearrangement joins TRBV13 to TRBJ2-7; the D gene is possibly TRBD2 (5 bases). V lost 4 bases and J 2 bases, leaving 15 bases between the germline ends. CDR1 is PRHDT, CDR2 FYEKMQ, per germline (reference sequence). The CDR3 length is 15 residues. CDR3 bases: TGTGCCAGCAGCTACAACCGGGGTTCGCCCTACGAGCAGTACTTC. It translates to CASSYNRGSPYEQYF.

V and J are TRBV7-2 and TRBJ2-2; D is undetermined. Germline V lookup: CDR1 SGHTA, CDR2 FQGNSA. V was pared by 1 base and J by 2 bases, with 8 bases between. The CDR3 sequence is 15 residues long. The chain's CDR3 is CASSLVVRNTGELFF. The DNA for the CDR3 is TGTGCCAGCAGCTTAGTGGTCAGAAACACCGGGGAGCTGTTTTTT.

The chain recombines TRBV6-5 with TRBJ1-6; D possibly corresponds to TRBD1 (5 bases). Germline assignment: CDR1 MNHEY and CDR2 SVGAGI. The CDR3 covers 14 residues. Trimming took 5 bases from V and 8 from J, leaving 13 bases between them. CDR3 sequence (DNA): TGTGCCAGCAGTAAGGGACTCTTGGATTCACCCCTCCACTTT. Translation gives CASSKGLLDSPLHF.

V gene TRBV6-5 combines with J gene TRBJ1-2, with 7 bases fitting TRBD1. J was trimmed by 0 bases and V by 5 bases; bases with no gene match: 3. This CDR3 is built from 14 residues. Germline V gene data show CDR1 as MNHEY and CDR2 as SVGAGI. The CDR3 here is CASSNRGPNYGYTF. Here the CDR3 DNA reads TGTGCCAGCAGTAACAGGGGACCTAACTATGGCTACACCTTC.

The chain has TRBV4-1 and TRBJ2-5; no clear D. Germline assignment: CDR1 MGHRA and CDR2 YSYEKL. The CDR3 covers 14 residues. V was clipped by 1 base and J by 2 bases, with 8 bases between them. The CDR3 region is CASSQGGSQETQYF. The CDR3 DNA reads as TGCGCCAGCAGCCAAGGAGGCAGTCAAGAGACCCAGTACTTC.

The gene calls are TRBV4-3 and TRBJ2-2, with 11 positions matching TRBD1. The length of the CDR3 is 15 residues. Per germline, CDR1 LGHNA and CDR2 YSLEER. V shed 4 bases, J shed 4 bases, and the junction held 2 bases outside the gene matches. The CDR3 loop is CASSLGTGGTGELFF. The DNA for the CDR3 is TGCGCCAGCAGCCTAGGGACAGGGGGCACCGGGGAGCTGTTTTTT.